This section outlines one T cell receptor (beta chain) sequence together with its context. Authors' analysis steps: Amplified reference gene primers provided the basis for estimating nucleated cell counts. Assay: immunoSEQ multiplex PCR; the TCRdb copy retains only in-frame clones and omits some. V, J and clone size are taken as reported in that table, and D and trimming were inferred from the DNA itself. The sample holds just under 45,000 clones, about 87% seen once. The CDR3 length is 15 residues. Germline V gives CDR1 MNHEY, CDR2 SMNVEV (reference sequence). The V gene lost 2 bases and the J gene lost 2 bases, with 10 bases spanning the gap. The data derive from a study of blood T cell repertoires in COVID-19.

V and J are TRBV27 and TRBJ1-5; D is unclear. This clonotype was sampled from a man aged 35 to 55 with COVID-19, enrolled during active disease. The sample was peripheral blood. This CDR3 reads CASSLLAMGNQPQHF. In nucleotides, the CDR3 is TGTGCCAGCAGTTTACTAGCGATGGGCAATCAGCCCCAGCATTTT.